This TCR beta chain was identified during a study of T cells in Graves' hyperthyroidism and ophthalmopathy. About the study: Before any treatment, at initial diagnosis, peripheral blood was collected.

RNA transcripts gave rise to amplified TCR beta CDR3 regions. The HTBI primer set drove a first-round RT-PCR of the TCR CDR3. Using its own MiXCR run on the multiplex PCR reads, TCRdb lists one record per CDR3 protein. The sample shows nearly 600,000 distinct CDR3 sequences, approximately 15% of them seen only once. This clonotype came up many times. This CDR3 has 13 amino acids. Trimming pared 0 bases from V and 5 bases from J, leaving 5 bases between. Germline V gives CDR1 MNHEY, CDR2 SVGEGT. The PBMCs studied were ones that came from around 10 ml fresh peripheral blood. The sequencing sample was made of blood. The receptor was isolated from a woman aged 25 to 45 with Graves' hyperthyroidism that later progressed to Graves' ophthalmopathy. The V gene is TRBV6-2 or TRBV6-3, the J gene TRBJ2-1; D is undetermined. The DNA for the CDR3 is TGTGCCAGCAGTTACTCTGCGGACAATGAGCAGTTCTTC. Translating it yields CASSYSADNEQFF.